These 9 T cell receptor beta chains share one sample of origin, sequenced in a study of cytomegalovirus exposure and HLA in healthy donors. The repertoire was sequenced with immunoSEQ multiplex PCR; TCRdb's copy has only in-frame clones and lacks some. The data show 82,000 or so clones, about 95% seen once. The specimen sequenced was PBMCs. The receptors were sampled from a woman between 18 and 30 years old in good health and CMV-seronegative.

This chain joins TRBV11-2 and TRBJ1-2; D ambiguous. Trimming left V 3 bases short and J 1 base short, with 9 bases between. CDR1 is SGHAT and CDR2 is FQNNGV in the germline V gene. The CDR3 has 14 amino acids. The CDR3 region has the DNA TGTGCCAGCAGCTTGGGCATGGGTAACTATGGCTACACCTTC. This translates into CASSLGMGNYGYTF.

This clone was picked up a small number of times. The chain joins TRBV11-2 to TRBJ1-5; no clear D. The CDR3 has 16 amino acids. Germline V CDR1 and CDR2: SGHAT, FQNNGV. The V end was cut by 0 bases, the J end by 2 bases, with 11 bases between. This chain's CDR3 is CASSLDAYEGNQPQHF. Here the CDR3 DNA reads TGTGCCAGCAGCTTAGACGCTTACGAGGGCAATCAGCCCCAGCATTTT.

The V call is TRBV9, the J call TRBJ2-5; 11 bases map to TRBD2. The germline gives CDR1 SGDLS, CDR2 YYNGEE. The CDR3 consists of 15 residues. Trimming removed 5 bases from V and 2 bases from J; junction bases left unmatched: 5. This CDR3 is CASSILAGGQETQYF. The CDR3 DNA reads TGTGCCAGCAGTATCTTAGCGGGGGGGCAAGAGACCCAGTACTTC. The complete variable domain, with remaining parts taken from reference TRBV9 and TRBJ2-5, reads DSGVTQTPKHLITATGQRVTLRCSPRSGDLSVYWYQQSLDQGLQFLIQYYNGEERAKGNILERFSAQQFPDLHSELNLSSLELGDSALYFCASSILAGGQETQYFGPGTRLLVL.

V is TRBV14 and J is TRBJ2-7; D is perhaps TRBD2 (7 bases). V was pared by 0 bases and J by 0 bases, with 12 bases between. The CDR3 has 16 amino acids. Germline V gene data show CDR1 as SGHDN and CDR2 as FVKESK. The CDR3 nucleotides are TGTGCCAGCAGCCAAGAAGATAGGGGGGGCTCCTACGAGCAGTACTTC. It encodes CASSQEDRGGSYEQYF.

The chain uses TRBV6-5 and TRBJ2-5; the D is unclear. Trimming took 6 bases from V and 2 from J, leaving 10 bases between them. CDR1 and CDR2 from the germline V gene are MNHEY and SVGAGI. The CDR3 consists of 13 residues. The CDR3 DNA reads TGTGCCAGCAGATACGGGCCACAAGAGACCCAGTACTTC. Translating gives CASRYGPQETQYF.

V gene TRBV5-1 combines with J gene TRBJ2-5, with D possibly TRBD2 on 5 matching bases. This CDR3 has 15 amino acids. Trimming removed 4 bases from V and 3 bases from J, with 16 bases in between. CDR1 is SGHRS and CDR2 is YFSETQ in the germline V gene. The CDR3 protein is CASSPQPSGKETQYF. CDR3 DNA sequence: TGCGCCAGCAGCCCTCAACCCTCCGGGAAAGAGACCCAGTACTTC.

This rearrangement joins TRBV11-2 to TRBJ1-3; D may be TRBD1 (6 bases). Germline loops: CDR1 SGHAT, CDR2 FQNNGV. CDR3 length equals 15 residues. Trimming pared 5 bases from V and 1 base from J, leaving 12 bases between. The CDR3 spells CASSRTEVSGNTIYF. The DNA of the CDR3 is TGTGCCAGCAGCCGGACAGAAGTATCTGGAAACACCATATATTTT.

This chain links TRBV7-2 with TRBJ1-1; tentatively, D is TRBD1 (6 bases). CDR1 and CDR2 from the germline V gene are SGHTA and FQGNSA. Trimming pared 4 bases from V and 4 bases from J, leaving 13 bases between. The CDR3 sequence is 14 residues long. The CDR3, as DNA: TGTGCCAGCAGCTACGTGACAGGAGGCACTGAAGCTTTCTTT. Translation gives CASSYVTGGTEAFF.

This clone occurred once. The chain couples TRBV6-5 to TRBJ2-7; TRBD2 matches at 10 bases. The trim removed 2 bases at V and 4 bases at J, leaving 5 bases unmatched. In germline, CDR1 is MNHEY, CDR2 SVGAGI. The CDR3 is 15 amino acids. The CDR3 coding sequence is TGTGCCAGCAGTTACGGTGCAGCGGGAGGGTACGAGCAGTACTTC. Residues: CASSYGAAGGYEQYF.